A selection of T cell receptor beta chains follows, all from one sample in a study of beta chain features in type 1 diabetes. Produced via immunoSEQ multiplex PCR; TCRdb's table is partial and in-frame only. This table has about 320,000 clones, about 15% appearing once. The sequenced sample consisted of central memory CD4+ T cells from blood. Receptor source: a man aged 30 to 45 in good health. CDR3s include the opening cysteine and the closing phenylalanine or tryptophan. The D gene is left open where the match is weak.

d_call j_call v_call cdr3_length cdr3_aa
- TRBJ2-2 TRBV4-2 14 CASSLISNTGELFF
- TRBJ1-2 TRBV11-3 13 CASSYNLRYGYTF
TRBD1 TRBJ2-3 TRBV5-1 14 CASSRDTGADTQYF
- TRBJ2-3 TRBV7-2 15 CASSLVGDSTDTQYF
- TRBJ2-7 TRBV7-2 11 CASSLAFEQYF
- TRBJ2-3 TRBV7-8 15 CASSHPKGSTDTQYF
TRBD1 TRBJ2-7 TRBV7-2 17 CASSLQPGTAISYEQYF
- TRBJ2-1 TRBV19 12 CASSSLAGEQFF
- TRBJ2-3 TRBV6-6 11 CASSYVDTQYF
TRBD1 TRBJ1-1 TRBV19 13 CASRTGRNTEAFF
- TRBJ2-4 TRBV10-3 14 CASSVGLAKNIQYF
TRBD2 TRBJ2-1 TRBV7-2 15 CASSRTSGSSNEQFF
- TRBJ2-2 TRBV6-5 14 CASSLLGSTGELFF
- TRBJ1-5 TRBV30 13 CAWSTAGDQPQHF
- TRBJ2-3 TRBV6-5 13 CASKLRRTDTQYF
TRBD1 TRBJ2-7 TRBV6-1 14 CASRTGTGSHEQYF
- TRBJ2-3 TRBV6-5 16 CASSSRPTGSGDTQYF
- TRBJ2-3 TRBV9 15 CASSVLRSRTDTQYF
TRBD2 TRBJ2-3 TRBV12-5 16 CASGAPSGGTVDTQYF
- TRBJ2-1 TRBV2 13 CASSDRVEARQFF
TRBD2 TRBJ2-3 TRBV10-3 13 CAHRGEGADTQYF
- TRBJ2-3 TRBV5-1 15 CASSLVQGSTDTQYF
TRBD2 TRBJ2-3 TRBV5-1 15 CASSEGSGEVDTQYF
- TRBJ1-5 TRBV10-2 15 CASSEFEGGNQPQHF
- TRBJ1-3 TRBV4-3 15 CASSQAGGPGNTIYF
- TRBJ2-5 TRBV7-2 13 CASSLDPSETQYF
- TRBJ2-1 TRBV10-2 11 CASDGSNEQFF
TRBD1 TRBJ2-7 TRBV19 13 CASSRLTGDEQYF
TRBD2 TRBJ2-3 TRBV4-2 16 CASSQDGAAGADTQYF
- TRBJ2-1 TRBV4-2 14 CASSTPERVNEQFF
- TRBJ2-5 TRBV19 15 CASSYRLTSLETQYF